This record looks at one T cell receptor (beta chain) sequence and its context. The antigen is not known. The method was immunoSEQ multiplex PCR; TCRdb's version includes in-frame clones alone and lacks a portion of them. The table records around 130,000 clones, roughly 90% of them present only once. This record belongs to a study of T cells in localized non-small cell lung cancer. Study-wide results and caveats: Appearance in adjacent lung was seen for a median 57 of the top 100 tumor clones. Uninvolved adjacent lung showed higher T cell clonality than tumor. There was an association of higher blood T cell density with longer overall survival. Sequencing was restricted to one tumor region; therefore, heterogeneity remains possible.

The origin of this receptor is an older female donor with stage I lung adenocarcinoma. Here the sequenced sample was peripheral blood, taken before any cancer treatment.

This CDR3 reads CASSEGSYNEQFF. CDR3 bases: TGTGCCAGCAGTGAGGGCTCCTACAATGAGCAGTTCTTC. The V and J genes are TRBV15 and TRBJ2-1; tentative D call: TRBD2 (5 bases). Germline V gene sequence: CDR1 LNHNV, CDR2 YYDKDF (reference sequence). The CDR3 totals 13 residues. Trimming removed 10 bases from V and 0 bases from J, with 10 bases in between.